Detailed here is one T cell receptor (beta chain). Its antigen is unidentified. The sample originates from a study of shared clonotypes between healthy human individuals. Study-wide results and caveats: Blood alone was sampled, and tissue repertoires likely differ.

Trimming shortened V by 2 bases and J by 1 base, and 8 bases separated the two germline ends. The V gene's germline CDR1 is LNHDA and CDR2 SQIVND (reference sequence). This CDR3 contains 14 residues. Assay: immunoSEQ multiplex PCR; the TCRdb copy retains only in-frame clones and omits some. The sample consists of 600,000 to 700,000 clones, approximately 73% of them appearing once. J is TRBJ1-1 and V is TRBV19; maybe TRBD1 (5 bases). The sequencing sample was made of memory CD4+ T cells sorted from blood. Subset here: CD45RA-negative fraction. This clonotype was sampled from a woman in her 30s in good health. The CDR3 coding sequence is TGTGCCAGTAGTATACAGGGAACGAACACTGAAGCTTTCTTT. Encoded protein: CASSIQGTNTEAFF.